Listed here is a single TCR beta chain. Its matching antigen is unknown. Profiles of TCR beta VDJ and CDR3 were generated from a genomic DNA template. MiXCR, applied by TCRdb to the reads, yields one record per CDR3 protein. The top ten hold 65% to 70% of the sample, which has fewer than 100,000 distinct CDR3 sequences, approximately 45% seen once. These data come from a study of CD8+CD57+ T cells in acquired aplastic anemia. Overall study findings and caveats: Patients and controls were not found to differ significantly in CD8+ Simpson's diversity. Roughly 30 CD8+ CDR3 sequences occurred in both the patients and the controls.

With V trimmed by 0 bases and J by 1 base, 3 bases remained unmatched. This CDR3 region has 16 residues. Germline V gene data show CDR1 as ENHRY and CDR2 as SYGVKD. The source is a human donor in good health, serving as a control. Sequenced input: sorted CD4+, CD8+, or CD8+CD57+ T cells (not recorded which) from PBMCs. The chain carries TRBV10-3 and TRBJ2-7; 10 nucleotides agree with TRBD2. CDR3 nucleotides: TGTGCCATCAGTGAGTCGCCTAGCGGGGGATCCTACGAGCAGTACTTC. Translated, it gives CAISESPSGGSYEQYF.